This T cell receptor beta chain was sequenced for a study of response to subunit inactivated influenza vaccine. One entry per CDR3 protein, called by TCRdb with MiXCR from the RT-PCR reads. The sample yields over 650,000 distinct CDR3 sequences, 18% seen once. Broader study findings: The authors proposed limited new T cell recruitment per seasonal influenza vaccination.

This clonotype was observed a handful of times. As yet, its antigen is unknown. A much larger clone is a single base away; this may be a read error. The V end lost 2 bases, the J end lost 2 bases, and 3 bases lay between the germline ends. Germline V lookup: CDR1 SEHNR, CDR2 FQNEAQ (reference sequence). CDR3 length: 12 amino acids. Sequenced material: PBMCs from blood, taken 5 to 6 days after vaccination. This chain joins TRBV7-9 and TRBJ2-5; D gene unclear. The TCR comes from a man aged 50-60 years who received an inactivated influenza vaccine. In DNA form, the CDR3 reads TGTGCCAGCAGCTTAACTCAAGAGACCCAGTACTTC. This encodes CASSLTQETQYF.